These 11 T cell receptor beta chains were sequenced from one sample in a study of human T cells and chemical hapten exposure. One entry per CDR3 protein, called by TCRdb with MiXCR from the RACE reads. Among about 300,000 distinct CDR3 sequences listed, about 5.4% were seen once. Time point in this sample: pre-sensitization, week 0. Treatment of the sample: therapeutic diphenylcyclopropenone sensitization with weekly scalp DPC. Sequenced here: whole blood, sampled in connection with sensitization to the hapten diphenylcyclopropenone (DPC). The source of these receptors is a woman in her late teens or twenties with alopecia areata. Some clones in this sample may be carry-over from other donors' samples.

This clonotype was counted at least ten times. The chain couples TRBV7-9 to TRBJ1-2; D is perhaps TRBD1 (6 bases). V was clipped by 5 bases and J by 6 bases, with 19 bases between them. The germline V gene has CDR1 SEHNR and CDR2 FQNEAQ (reference sequence). CDR3 length: 15 amino acids. The CDR3 nucleotides are TGTGCCAGCAGCGTACAAACAGGGTCTGTGAATGGCTACACCTTC. Residues: CASSVQTGSVNGYTF.

This clonotype occurred many times. The rearrangement links TRBV14 to TRBJ1-1; D ambiguous. The germline CDR1 and CDR2 sequences are SGHDN and FVKESK. The CDR3 loop spans 13 amino acids. V shed 3 bases and J shed 11 bases, with 16 bases lying between them. The CDR3 sequence: CASSHLPGPPAFF. CDR3 nucleotide sequence: TGTGCCAGCAGCCATCTTCCGGGTCCGCCGGCTTTCTTT. Combining the CDR3 with reference TRBV14 and TRBJ1-1 gives the whole variable domain EAGVTQFPSHSVIEKGQTVTLRCDPISGHDNLYWYRRVMGKEIKFLLHFVKESKQDESGMPNNRFLAERTGGTYSTLKVQPAELEDSGVYFCASSHLPGPPAFFGQGTRLTVV.

A note on this clonotype: One base away lies a much larger clone, so this may be a sequencing read error. This chain joins TRBV25-1 and TRBJ1-1, with D tentatively TRBD1 (5 bases). Germline V CDR1 and CDR2: MGHDK, SYGVNS. The CDR3 length is 14 residues. The CDR3 DNA sequence: TGTGCCTGCAGTTACGCAGGGTCGAACACTGAAGCTTTCTTT. This gives the protein CACSYAGSNTEAFF.

This clonotype was observed many times. The rearrangement links TRBV4-2 to TRBJ2-7; tentatively, D is TRBD1 or TRBD2 (5 bases each). V lost 1 base and J 2 bases, leaving 12 bases between the germline ends. This CDR3 is built from 15 residues. The germline V gene has CDR1 LGHNA and CDR2 YNFKEQ. CDR3 nucleotides: TGTGCCAGCAGCCAAGTGCACGGGGACCCCTACGAGCAGTACTTC. Translation gives CASSQVHGDPYEQYF.

The rearrangement links TRBV3-1 to TRBJ2-2; 8 positions agree with TRBD1. V shed 3 bases and J 0 bases; nucleotides not matched to a gene: 0. The germline V gene encodes CDR1 LGHDT and CDR2 YNNKEL (reference sequence). CDR3 length: 15 residues. The CDR3 loop reads CASSQTGANTGELFF. As DNA, the CDR3 is TGTGCCAGCAGCCAGACAGGGGCGAACACCGGGGAGCTGTTTTTT.

This clonotype was picked up many times. V and J are TRBV5-1 and TRBJ2-7, with D perhaps assigned TRBD1 or TRBD2 (6 bases each). V gave up 0 bases and J gave up 9 bases, with 16 bases separating them. CDR1 is SGHRS, CDR2 YFSETQ, per germline. The CDR3 is 14 residues long. DNA of the CDR3: TGCGCCAGCAGCTTGGTGGCAGGGGAGGCCGTGCAGTACTTC. It specifies CASSLVAGEAVQYF. The variable domain in full, with the rest retrieved from reference TRBV5-1 and TRBJ2-7, is KAGVTQTPRYLIKTRGQQVTLSCSPISGHRSVSWYQQTPGQGLQFLFEYFSETQRNKGNFPGRFSGRQFSNSRSEMNVSTLELGDSALYLCASSLVAGEAVQYFGPGTRLTVT.

This clonotype has only a few counts. The J gene is TRBJ2-4, the V gene TRBV20-1, with D unclear. The CDR3 length is 13 residues. The germline V and J ends were trimmed by 6 bases and 3 bases, with 12 bases remaining between them. The germline CDR1 and CDR2 sequences are DFQATT and SNEGSKA (reference sequence). CDR3 nucleotides: TGCAGTGCCGTGTGGCCGGGCAAAAACATTCAGTACTTC. Its protein is CSAVWPGKNIQYF.

The table lists this clonotype with many counts. V usage is TRBV12-3 or TRBV12-4 and J usage is TRBJ1-5; D uncertain. The V end was cut by 5 bases, the J end by 0 bases, with 17 bases between. This CDR3 has 17 residues. The CDR3 DNA sequence: TGTGCCAGCAGTCTTACGGGGAATCTTTATAGCAATCAGCCCCAGCATTTT. This sequence encodes CASSLTGNLYSNQPQHF.

J is TRBJ1-6 and V is TRBV7-9; D is possibly TRBD1 (6 bases). CDR3 length equals 16 residues. Per the germline V gene, CDR1 is SEHNR and CDR2 is FQNEAQ (reference sequence). The V gene lost 2 bases and the J gene lost 7 bases, with 15 bases spanning the gap. CDR3 DNA: TGTGCCAGCAGCTTATATCCAGGGGCTACGAATTCACCCCTCCACTTT. It codes for CASSLYPGATNSPLHF.

This clonotype showed up just a few times. The chain employs TRBV7-9 and TRBJ2-3, with no clear D. The germline V gene encodes CDR1 SEHNR and CDR2 FQNEAQ (reference sequence). Trimming removed 1 base from V and 2 bases from J, with 10 bases in between. The CDR3 runs to 15 residues. Here the CDR3 reads CASSLEATFTDTQYF. The CDR3 DNA is TGTGCCAGCAGCTTAGAAGCTACCTTCACAGATACGCAGTATTTT.

The sample holds a few counts of this clonotype. This clone may be a read error of a much larger clone one base away. The chain uses TRBV28 and TRBJ2-6, with TRBD1 as a possible D gene (5 bases). V dropped 5 bases and J dropped 1 base, with 9 bases sitting between them. The CDR3 covers 15 residues. CDR1 and CDR2 from the germline V gene are MDHEN and SYDVKM. DNA of the CDR3: TGTGCCAGCAGTCGTCCAGGGTCTGGGGCCAACGTCCTGACTTTC. It is translated as CASSRPGSGANVLTF.